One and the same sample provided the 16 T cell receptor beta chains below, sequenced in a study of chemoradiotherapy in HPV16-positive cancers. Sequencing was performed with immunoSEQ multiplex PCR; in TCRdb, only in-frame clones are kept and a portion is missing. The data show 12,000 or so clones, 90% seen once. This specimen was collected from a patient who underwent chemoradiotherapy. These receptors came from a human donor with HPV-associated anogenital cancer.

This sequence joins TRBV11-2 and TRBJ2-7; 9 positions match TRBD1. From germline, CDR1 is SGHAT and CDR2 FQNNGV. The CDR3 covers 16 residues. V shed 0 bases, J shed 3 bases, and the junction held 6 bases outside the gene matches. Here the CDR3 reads CASSLDQTGGIYEQYF. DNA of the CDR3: TGTGCCAGCAGCTTAGATCAAACAGGGGGCATCTACGAGCAGTACTTC. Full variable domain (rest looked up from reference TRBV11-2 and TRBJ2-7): EAGVAQSPRYKIIEKRQSVAFWCNPISGHATLYWYQQILGQGPKLLIQFQNNGVVDDSQLPKDRFSAERLKGVDSTLKIQPAKLEDSAVYLCASSLDQTGGIYEQYFGPGTRLTVT.

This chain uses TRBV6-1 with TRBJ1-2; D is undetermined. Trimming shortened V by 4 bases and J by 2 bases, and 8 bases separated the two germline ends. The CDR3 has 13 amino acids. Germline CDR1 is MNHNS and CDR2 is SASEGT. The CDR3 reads CASSGLANYGYTF. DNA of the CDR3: TGTGCCAGCAGTGGCCTCGCGAACTATGGCTACACCTTC.

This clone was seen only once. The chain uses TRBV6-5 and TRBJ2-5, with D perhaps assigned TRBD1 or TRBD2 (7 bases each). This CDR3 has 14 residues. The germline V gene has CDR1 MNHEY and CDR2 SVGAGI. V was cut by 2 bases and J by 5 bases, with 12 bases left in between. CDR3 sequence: CASSYTQGGETQYF. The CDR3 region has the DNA TGTGCCAGCAGTTACACGCAGGGGGGGGAGACCCAGTACTTC.

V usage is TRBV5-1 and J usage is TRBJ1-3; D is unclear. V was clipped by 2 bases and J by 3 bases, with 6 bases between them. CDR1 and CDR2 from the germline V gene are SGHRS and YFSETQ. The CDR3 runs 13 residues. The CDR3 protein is CASSFGSGNTIYF. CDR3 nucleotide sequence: TGCGCCAGCAGCTTCGGCAGTGGAAACACCATATATTTT.

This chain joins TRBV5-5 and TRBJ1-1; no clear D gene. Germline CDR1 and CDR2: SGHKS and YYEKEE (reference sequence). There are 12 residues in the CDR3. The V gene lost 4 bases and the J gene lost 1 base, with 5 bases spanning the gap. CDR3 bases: TGTGCCAGCAGCCCCACGAACACTGAAGCTTTCTTT. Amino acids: CASSPTNTEAFF.

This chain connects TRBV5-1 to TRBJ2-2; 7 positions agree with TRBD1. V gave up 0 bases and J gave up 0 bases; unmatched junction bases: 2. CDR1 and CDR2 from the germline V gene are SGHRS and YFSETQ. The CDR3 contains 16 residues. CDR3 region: CASSLEGGANTGELFF. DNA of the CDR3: TGCGCCAGCAGCTTGGAAGGGGGCGCGAACACCGGGGAGCTGTTTTTT.

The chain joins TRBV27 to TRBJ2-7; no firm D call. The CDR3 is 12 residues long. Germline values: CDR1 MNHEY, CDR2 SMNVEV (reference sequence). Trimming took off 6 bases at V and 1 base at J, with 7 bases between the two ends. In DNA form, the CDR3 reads TGTGCCAGCAGAGGCATTTCCTACGAGCAGTACTTC. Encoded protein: CASRGISYEQYF.

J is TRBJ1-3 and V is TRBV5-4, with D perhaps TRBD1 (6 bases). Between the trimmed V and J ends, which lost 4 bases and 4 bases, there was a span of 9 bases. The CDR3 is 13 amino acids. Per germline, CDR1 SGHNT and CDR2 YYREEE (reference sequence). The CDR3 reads CASSVDRGNTIYF. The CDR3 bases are TGTGCCAGCAGCGTCGACAGGGGAAACACCATATATTTT.

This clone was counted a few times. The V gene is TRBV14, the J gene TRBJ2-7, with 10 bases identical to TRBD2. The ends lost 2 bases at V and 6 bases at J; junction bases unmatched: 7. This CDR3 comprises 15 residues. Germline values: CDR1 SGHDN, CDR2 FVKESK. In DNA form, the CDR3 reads TGTGCCAGCAGCCAATCAGCGGGAGGGCCTGCCGAGCAGTACTTC. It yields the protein CASSQSAGGPAEQYF.

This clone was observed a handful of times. This chain's CDR3 is CASSPLVTNTEAFF. The CDR3 bases are TGTGCCAGCAGCCCTTTGGTCACGAACACTGAAGCTTTCTTT. The chain joins TRBV7-2 to TRBJ1-1; the D is unclear. From germline, CDR1 is SGHTA and CDR2 FQGNSA. V shed 5 bases and J shed 1 base, with 11 bases lying between them. The CDR3 sequence is 14 residues long.

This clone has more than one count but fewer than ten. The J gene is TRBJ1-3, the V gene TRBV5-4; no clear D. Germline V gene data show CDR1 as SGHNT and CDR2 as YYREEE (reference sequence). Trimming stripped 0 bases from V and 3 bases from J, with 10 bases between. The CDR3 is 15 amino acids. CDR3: CASSLAGGSGNTIYF. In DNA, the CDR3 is TGTGCCAGCAGCTTGGCCGGTGGGAGTGGAAACACCATATATTTT.

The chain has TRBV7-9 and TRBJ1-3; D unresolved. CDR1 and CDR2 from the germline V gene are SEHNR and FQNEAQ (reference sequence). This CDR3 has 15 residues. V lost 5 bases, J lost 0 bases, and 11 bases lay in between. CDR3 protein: CASSPWSSSGNTIYF. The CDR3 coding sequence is TGTGCCAGCAGCCCATGGTCGAGCTCTGGAAACACCATATATTTT.

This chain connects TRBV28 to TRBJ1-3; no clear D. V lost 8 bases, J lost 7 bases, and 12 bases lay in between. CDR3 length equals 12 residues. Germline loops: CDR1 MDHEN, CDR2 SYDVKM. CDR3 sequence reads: CASQKSTNTIYF. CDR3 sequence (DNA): TGTGCCAGCCAAAAGTCAACGAACACCATATATTTT.

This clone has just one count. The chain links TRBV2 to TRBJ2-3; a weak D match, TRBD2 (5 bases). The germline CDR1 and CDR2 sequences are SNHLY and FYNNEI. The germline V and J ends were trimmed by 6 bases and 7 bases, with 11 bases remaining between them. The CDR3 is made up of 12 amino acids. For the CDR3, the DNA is TGTGCCAGCAGCCGTAGCGTGTATACGCAGTATTTT. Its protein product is CASSRSVYTQYF. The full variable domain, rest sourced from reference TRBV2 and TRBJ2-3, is EPEVTQTPSHQVTQMGQEVILRCVPISNHLYFYWYRQILGQKVEFLVSFYNNEISEKSEIFDDQFSVERPDGSNFTLKIRSTKLEDSAMYFCASSRSVYTQYFGPGTRLTVL.

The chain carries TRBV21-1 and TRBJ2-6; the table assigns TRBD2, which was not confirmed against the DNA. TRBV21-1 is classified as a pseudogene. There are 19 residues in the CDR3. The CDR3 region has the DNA TGTGCCAGCAGCACCCCGGGCCACAGACTAAGCTCTGGGGCCAACGTCCTGACTTTC. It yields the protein CASSTPGHRLSSGANVLTF.

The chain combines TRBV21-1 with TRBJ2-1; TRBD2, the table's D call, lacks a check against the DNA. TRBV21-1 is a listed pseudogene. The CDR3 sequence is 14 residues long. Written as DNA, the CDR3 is TGTGCCAGCAGCAAGGAGCGGGAGGAGGGAAGTCAGTTCTTC. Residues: CASSKEREEGSQFF.